This is a list of T cell receptor beta chains from one sample in a study of blood T cell repertoires in COVID-19. Sequenced by immunoSEQ multiplex PCR; TCRdb stores in-frame clones only, minus some. Of about 140,000 clones in the sample, roughly 88% were seen once. The source material was peripheral blood. Source of these receptors: a woman aged 60 to 75 with acute or convalescent COVID-19. Each CDR3 is given without its conserved first and last residue.

v_gene: TRBV19
len: 13
j_gene: TRBJ1-5
CDR3aa: ASSIWRISNQPQH

v_gene: TRBV11-2
len: 16
j_gene: TRBJ1-4
CDR3aa: ASSRAGTGGAKNEKLF

v_gene: TRBV7-2
len: 12
j_gene: TRBJ1-2
CDR3aa: ASSTIQGDYGYT

v_gene: TRBV5-8
len: 12
j_gene: TRBJ2-5
CDR3aa: ASSPRGGVKTQY

v_gene: TRBV5-1
len: 11
j_gene: TRBJ1-2
CDR3aa: ASSLEGQDGYT

v_gene: TRBV5-1
len: 13
j_gene: TRBJ2-1
CDR3aa: ASSLRTEPMNEQF

v_gene: TRBV2
len: 12
j_gene: TRBJ1-1
CDR3aa: ASSLTELNTEAF

v_gene: TRBV28
len: 12
j_gene: TRBJ1-4
CDR3aa: ASSSGGRYEKLF

v_gene: TRBV5-1
len: 12
j_gene: TRBJ2-7
CDR3aa: ASARQGAYYEQY

v_gene: TRBV14
len: 12
j_gene: TRBJ2-7
CDR3aa: ASSPTGSSYEQY

v_gene: TRBV27
len: 13
j_gene: TRBJ2-1
CDR3aa: ASSSGLSSYNEQF

v_gene: TRBV12-3/TRBV12-4
len: 11
j_gene: TRBJ1-1
CDR3aa: ASSLAGSGEAF

v_gene: TRBV28
len: 10
j_gene: TRBJ1-2
CDR3aa: ASSNAGQLAT

v_gene: TRBV29-1
len: 13
j_gene: TRBJ1-1
CDR3aa: SVEDLTPVGAEAF

v_gene: TRBV27
len: 13
j_gene: TRBJ1-1
CDR3aa: ASSSFRGRNTEAF

v_gene: TRBV11-2
len: 14
j_gene: TRBJ2-1
CDR3aa: ASSLDRRSGGASQF

v_gene: TRBV6-1
len: 13
j_gene: TRBJ2-7
CDR3aa: ASSGASGVSYEQY

v_gene: TRBV27
len: 15
j_gene: TRBJ2-3
CDR3aa: ASSPLRPGQGGDTQY

v_gene: TRBV19
len: 14
j_gene: TRBJ1-5
CDR3aa: ASGPGGSIGNQPQH

v_gene: TRBV5-1
len: 12
j_gene: TRBJ2-7
CDR3aa: ASSLGWGRYEQY

v_gene: TRBV28
len: 13
j_gene: TRBJ1-1
CDR3aa: ASSVAGVMNTEAF

v_gene: TRBV6-7
len: 13
j_gene: TRBJ2-7
CDR3aa: ASRAPTGGDYEQY

v_gene: TRBV25-1
len: 12
j_gene: TRBJ1-1
CDR3aa: ASSESRGITEAF

v_gene: TRBV5-6
len: 10
j_gene: TRBJ1-6
CDR3aa: ASSLARSPLH

v_gene: TRBV19
len: 10
j_gene: TRBJ1-1
CDR3aa: ASSIEGGRAF

v_gene: TRBV12-3/TRBV12-4
len: 11
j_gene: TRBJ1-1
CDR3aa: ASSFSAGTEAF

v_gene: TRBV4-2
len: 12
j_gene: TRBJ1-2
CDR3aa: ASRGEGVNYGYT

v_gene: TRBV12-5
len: 11
j_gene: TRBJ2-5
CDR3aa: ASGPGVQETQY

v_gene: TRBV27
len: 13
j_gene: TRBJ2-7
CDR3aa: ASSFRDGEGWEQY

v_gene: TRBV7-2
len: 14
j_gene: TRBJ1-1
CDR3aa: ASSFKSGTPNTEAF

v_gene: TRBV30
len: 10
j_gene: TRBJ2-2
CDR3aa: AWGPLTGELF

v_gene: TRBV14
len: 12
j_gene: TRBJ1-1
CDR3aa: ASSPRDFGSEAF

v_gene: TRBV4-2
len: 18
j_gene: TRBJ2-1
CDR3aa: ASSQDYTFFAGVGYREQF

v_gene: TRBV7-3
len: 13
j_gene: TRBJ2-2
CDR3aa: ASSLIAGDTGELF

v_gene: TRBV3-1/TRBV3-2
len: 14
j_gene: TRBJ2-1
CDR3aa: ASSQIRGGAANEQF

v_gene: TRBV6-5
len: 13
j_gene: TRBJ1-5
CDR3aa: ASSYRTGGWQPQH

v_gene: TRBV30
len: 11
j_gene: TRBJ1-2
CDR3aa: AWSYSGLISYT

v_gene: TRBV24-1
len: 10
j_gene: TRBJ1-2
CDR3aa: ATSDFRQGYT

v_gene: TRBV4-2
len: 15
j_gene: TRBJ2-3
CDR3aa: ASGLTSGGPPSDTQY

v_gene: TRBV2
len: 12
j_gene: TRBJ2-1
CDR3aa: ASSDVEAHNEQF

v_gene: TRBV19
len: 14
j_gene: TRBJ2-3
CDR3aa: ASRTGLAANTDTQY

v_gene: TRBV5-1
len: 18
j_gene: TRBJ1-3
CDR3aa: ASSGGWDRGLPSSGNTIY

v_gene: TRBV2
len: 10
j_gene: TRBJ1-2
CDR3aa: ASSGQFYGYT

v_gene: TRBV2
len: 13
j_gene: TRBJ2-5
CDR3aa: ASSEASGAQETQY

v_gene: TRBV6-5
len: 14
j_gene: TRBJ1-1
CDR3aa: ASSYTGGKMNTEAF

v_gene: TRBV4-2
len: 15
j_gene: TRBJ2-1
CDR3aa: ASSQEAGQSSYNEQF

v_gene: TRBV19
len: 12
j_gene: TRBJ1-1
CDR3aa: ASIMGGLNTEAF

v_gene: TRBV7-8
len: 12
j_gene: TRBJ2-1
CDR3aa: ASSETGLVQWQF

v_gene: TRBV3-1/TRBV3-2
len: 11
j_gene: TRBJ2-3
CDR3aa: ASSRQGTDTQY

v_gene: TRBV30
len: 13
j_gene: TRBJ2-3
CDR3aa: AWSTGGASTDTQY

v_gene: TRBV4-3
len: 13
j_gene: TRBJ2-3
CDR3aa: ASSQVTGSIDTQY

v_gene: TRBV7-7
len: 13
j_gene: TRBJ2-2
CDR3aa: ASSPGQGNTGELF

v_gene: TRBV7-2
len: 11
j_gene: TRBJ2-5
CDR3aa: ASSSGDLETQY

v_gene: TRBV15
len: 12
j_gene: TRBJ1-6
CDR3aa: ATSTSGQDSPLH

v_gene: TRBV3-1/TRBV3-2
len: 10
j_gene: TRBJ1-1
CDR3aa: ASSQAAFEAF

v_gene: TRBV27
len: 12
j_gene: TRBJ2-2
CDR3aa: ASRPQGFTGELF

v_gene: TRBV7-2
len: 13
j_gene: TRBJ1-1
CDR3aa: ASSLGRVDWSEAF

v_gene: TRBV5-4
len: 11
j_gene: TRBJ2-7
CDR3aa: ASSLANSYEQY